What follows are 5 T cell receptor beta chains derived from one specimen sequenced in a study of blood T cell repertoires in COVID-19. The method was immunoSEQ multiplex PCR; TCRdb's version includes in-frame clones alone and lacks a portion of them. The profile shows approximately 94,000 clones, approximately 84% of them singletons. Sequences were obtained from peripheral blood. The receptor set was obtained from a human donor in a cohort sampled during active COVID-19.

The chain links TRBV5-1 to TRBJ2-3, with 7 bases that match TRBD2. Germline trimming cut 2 bases from V and 1 base from J; bases unmatched to any gene: 1. The CDR3 runs 14 residues. CDR1 and CDR2 (germline): SGHRS, YFSETQ. The CDR3 protein is CASSFREGTDTQYF. The CDR3 DNA reads as TGCGCCAGCAGCTTCCGGGAGGGCACAGATACGCAGTATTTT.

The chain carries TRBV18 and TRBJ2-4; perhaps TRBD2 as D (5 bases). Germline values: CDR1 KGHSH, CDR2 LQKENI. Trimming left V 0 bases short and J 0 bases short, with 15 bases between. The CDR3 totals 18 residues. Here the CDR3 DNA reads TGTGCCAGCTCACCACCTGGATCGGGGAATTTAGCCAAAAACATTCAGTACTTC. It yields the protein CASSPPGSGNLAKNIQYF. Combining the CDR3 with reference TRBV18 and TRBJ2-4 gives the whole variable domain NAGVMQNPRHLVRRRGQEARLRCSPMKGHSHVYWYRQLPEEGLKFMVYLQKENIIDESGMPKERFSAEFPKEGPSILRIQQVVRGDSAAYFCASSPPGSGNLAKNIQYFGAGTRLSVL.

The chain uses TRBV4-1 and TRBJ2-3; D might be TRBD1 (6 bases). Looked up from germline, CDR1 is MGHRA and CDR2 is YSYEKL. The CDR3 extends over 15 amino acids. Trimming took 0 bases from V and 1 from J, leaving 8 bases between them. The CDR3 DNA reads as TGCGCCAGCAGCCAAGATTCAGGGGGCACAGATACGCAGTATTTT. This translates into CASSQDSGGTDTQYF.

The V call is TRBV5-1, the J call TRBJ2-1, with TRBD2 identical over 10 bases. V trimming: 4 bases; J trimming: 1 base; junction bases outside the gene matches: 2. Germline lookup yields CDR1 SGHRS and CDR2 YFSETQ. CDR3 length equals 15 residues. The CDR3 DNA sequence: TGCGCCAGCAGCCCACTAGCGGGGTCCTACAATGAGCAGTTCTTC. Translated: CASSPLAGSYNEQFF.

The rearrangement links TRBV7-2 to TRBJ1-1, with D unresolved. Germline lookup yields CDR1 SGHTA and CDR2 FQGNSA. The CDR3 length is 12 residues. Between the trimmed V and J ends, which lost 5 bases and 5 bases, there was a span of 9 bases. The CDR3 nucleotides read TGTGCCAGCAGCCCTCGGGTGACTGAAGCTTTCTTT. Amino acids: CASSPRVTEAFF.